A selection of T cell receptor beta chains follows, all from one sample in a study of blood T cell repertoires in COVID-19. The data were produced by immunoSEQ multiplex PCR, yet TCRdb's version contains in-frame clones alone and is incomplete. The sample shows about 63,000 clones, roughly 68% of them seen only once. Material for sequencing was peripheral blood. These TCRs come from a woman over 75 with acute or convalescent COVID-19. The CDR3 runs from the conserved cysteine through the conserved F or W. The size field is filled for only some rows; it gives once, few, many or a size class.

v_gene	j_gene	abundance	CDR3aa
TRBV15	TRBJ1-5	-	CATTSGYSNQPQHF
TRBV28	TRBJ1-2	-	CASSLTGGYTF
TRBV19	TRBJ1-5	-	CASSFRREPQHF
TRBV3-1/TRBV3-2	TRBJ2-3	-	CASSQGGGRTDTQYF
TRBV7-2	TRBJ2-1	-	CASSLGTLLASYNEQFF
TRBV6-1	TRBJ1-2	many	CASSEFPGNYGYTF
TRBV28	TRBJ2-4	-	CASSQMGLAGVGIQYF
TRBV28	TRBJ2-7	-	CASTLGQHYEQYF
TRBV11-3	TRBJ2-3	few	CASSLGQFPSTDTQYF
TRBV11-2	TRBJ2-1	-	CASSSRVSDYNEQFF
TRBV12-5	TRBJ1-2	once	CAAVTGSYGYTF
TRBV5-1	TRBJ2-7	-	CASSLFGGSYEQYF
TRBV6-5	TRBJ2-7	-	CASSYAGFEGAEQYF
TRBV5-4	TRBJ2-7	once	CASSLGTALYEQYF
TRBV18	TRBJ2-1	-	CASSLTENEQFF
TRBV6-4	TRBJ1-1	-	CASSEGGENTEAFF
TRBV4-1	TRBJ1-5	-	CASSQGPVGIPHF
TRBV19	TRBJ2-5	-	CASSKTGGVQETQYF
TRBV4-1	TRBJ2-7	-	CASSQTGTSYEQYF
TRBV7-2	TRBJ2-1	-	CASSGGGGSYNEQFF
TRBV5-6	TRBJ1-5	-	CASSLPGQGREAQHF
TRBV15	TRBJ2-5	-	CATSRGSGFGDTQYF
TRBV6-5	TRBJ1-5	-	CASTSVPLVNQPQHF
TRBV7-3	TRBJ2-1	-	CASSFSPGGLAVEQFF
TRBV5-4	TRBJ2-1	-	CASSLPGQGGNEQFF
TRBV20-1	TRBJ1-1	-	CSASVGGNTEAFF
TRBV5-4	TRBJ1-1	once	CASRRTQGGNTEAFF
TRBV24-1	TRBJ1-1	-	CATSRGTEAFF
TRBV11-3	TRBJ2-7	-	CASSSRLGRGLYF
TRBV5-6	TRBJ2-2	-	CASSPGGLAGTGELFF
TRBV7-2	TRBJ1-6	-	CASSLVGGASNSPLHF
TRBV7-2	TRBJ2-1	-	CASSPVSSGSSYNEQFF
TRBV7-2	TRBJ2-7	few	CASSLWTVDSYEQYF
TRBV3-1/TRBV3-2	TRBJ1-2	-	CASSQDSGYTF
TRBV28	TRBJ1-6	few	CASSSPVGPQSYNSPLHF
TRBV19	TRBJ2-5	-	CASSMGGEETQYF
TRBV7-8	TRBJ1-6	-	CASSHTGGRVNNSPLHF
TRBV6-1	TRBJ2-7	-	CASSETGGSSYEQYF
TRBV24-1	TRBJ1-5	once	CATLKDRGLNQPQHF